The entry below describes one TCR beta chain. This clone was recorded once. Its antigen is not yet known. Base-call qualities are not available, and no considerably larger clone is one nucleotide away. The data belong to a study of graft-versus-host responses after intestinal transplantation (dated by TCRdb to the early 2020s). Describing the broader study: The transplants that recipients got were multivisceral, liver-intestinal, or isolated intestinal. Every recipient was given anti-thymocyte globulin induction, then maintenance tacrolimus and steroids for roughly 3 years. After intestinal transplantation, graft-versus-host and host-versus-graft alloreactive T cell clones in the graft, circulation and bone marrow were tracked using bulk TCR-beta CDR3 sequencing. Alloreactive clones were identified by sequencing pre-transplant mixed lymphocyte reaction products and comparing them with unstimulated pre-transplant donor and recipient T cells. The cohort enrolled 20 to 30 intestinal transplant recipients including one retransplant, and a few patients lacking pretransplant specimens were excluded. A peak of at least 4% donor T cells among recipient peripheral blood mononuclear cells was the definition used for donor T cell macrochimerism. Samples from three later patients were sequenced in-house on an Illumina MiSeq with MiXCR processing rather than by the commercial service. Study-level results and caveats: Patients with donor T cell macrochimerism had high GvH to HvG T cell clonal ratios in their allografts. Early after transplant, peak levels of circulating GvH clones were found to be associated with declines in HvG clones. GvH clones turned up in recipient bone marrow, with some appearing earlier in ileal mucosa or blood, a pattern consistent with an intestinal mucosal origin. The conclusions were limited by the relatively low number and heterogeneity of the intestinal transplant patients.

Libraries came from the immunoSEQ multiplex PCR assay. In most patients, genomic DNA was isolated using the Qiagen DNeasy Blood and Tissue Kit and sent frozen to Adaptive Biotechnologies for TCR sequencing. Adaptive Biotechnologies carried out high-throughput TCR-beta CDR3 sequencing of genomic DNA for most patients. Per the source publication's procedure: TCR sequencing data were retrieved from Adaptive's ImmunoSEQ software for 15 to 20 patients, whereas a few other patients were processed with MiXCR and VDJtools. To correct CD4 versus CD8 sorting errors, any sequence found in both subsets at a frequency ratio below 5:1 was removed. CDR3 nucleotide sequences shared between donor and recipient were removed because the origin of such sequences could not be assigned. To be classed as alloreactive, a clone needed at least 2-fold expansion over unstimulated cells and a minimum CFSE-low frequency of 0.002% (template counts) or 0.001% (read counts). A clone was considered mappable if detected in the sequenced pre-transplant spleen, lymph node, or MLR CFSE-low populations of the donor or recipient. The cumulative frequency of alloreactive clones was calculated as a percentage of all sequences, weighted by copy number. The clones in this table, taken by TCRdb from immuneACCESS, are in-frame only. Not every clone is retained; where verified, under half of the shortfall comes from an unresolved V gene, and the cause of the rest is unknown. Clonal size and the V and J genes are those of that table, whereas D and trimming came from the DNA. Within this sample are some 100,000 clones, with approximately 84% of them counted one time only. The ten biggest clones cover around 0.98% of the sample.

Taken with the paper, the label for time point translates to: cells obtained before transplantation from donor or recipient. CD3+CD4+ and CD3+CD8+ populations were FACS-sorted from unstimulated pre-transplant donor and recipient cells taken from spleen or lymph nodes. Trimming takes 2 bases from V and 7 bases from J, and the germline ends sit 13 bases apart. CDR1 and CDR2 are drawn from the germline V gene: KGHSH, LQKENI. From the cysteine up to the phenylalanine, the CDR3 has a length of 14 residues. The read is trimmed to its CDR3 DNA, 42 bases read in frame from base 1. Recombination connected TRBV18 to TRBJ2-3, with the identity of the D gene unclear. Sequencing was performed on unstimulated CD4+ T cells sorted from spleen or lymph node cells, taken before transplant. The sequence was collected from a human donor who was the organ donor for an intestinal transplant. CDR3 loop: CASSPETRMYTQYF. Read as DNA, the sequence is TGTGCCAGCTCACCAGAGACGAGGATGTATACGCAGTATTTT.